The next 24 T cell receptor beta chains were all read from a single sample in a study of cytomegalovirus exposure and HLA in healthy donors. PCR primers comprised 60 Vbeta and 13 Jbeta primers. TCRdb's table, derived via immunoSEQ multiplex PCR, lists solely in-frame clones and lacks some. The sample includes approximately 160,000 clones, 75% to 90% seen only once; the top ten take 1.9%. Sequences were obtained from PBMCs. The source of these receptors is a human donor in good health.

V is TRBV7-2 and J is TRBJ1-3; D might be TRBD1 (5 bases). This CDR3 is 14 amino acids long. Germline V gene data show CDR1 as SGHTA and CDR2 as FQGNSA. V gave up 5 bases and J gave up 1 base, with 9 bases separating them. The CDR3 DNA reads TGTGCCAGCAGCCTTCAGGGTTCTGGAAACACCATATATTTT. Encoded protein: CASSLQGSGNTIYF.

This clone has a handful of counts. This chain connects TRBV28 to TRBJ1-6, with a tentative D call TRBD1 (5 bases). Germline values: CDR1 MDHEN, CDR2 SYDVKM. Between the trimmed V and J ends, which lost 2 bases and 2 bases, there was a span of 13 bases. The CDR3 has 17 residues. The CDR3 sequence is CASSLNGGTAYNSPLHF. The CDR3 nucleotides read TGTGCCAGCAGTTTAAACGGGGGGACGGCCTATAATTCACCCCTCCACTTT.

The chain has TRBV5-1 and TRBJ2-5; D is perhaps TRBD2 (6 bases). Germline V gene sequence: CDR1 SGHRS, CDR2 YFSETQ. V gave up 3 bases and J gave up 5 bases, with 14 bases separating them. The CDR3 length is 14 residues. CDR3 residues: CASSSLGGGETQYF. The CDR3 DNA reads as TGCGCCAGCAGCTCCTTGGGGGGAGGTGAGACCCAGTACTTC.

This chain connects TRBV7-2 to TRBJ2-5; D uncertain. The V gene's germline CDR1 is SGHTA and CDR2 FQGNSA. The V end was cut by 4 bases, the J end by 5 bases, with 11 bases between. The CDR3 contains 13 residues. CDR3 sequence reads: CASSSSYGETQYF. Written as DNA, the CDR3 is TGTGCCAGCAGCTCGTCCTACGGGGAGACCCAGTACTTC.

The V gene is TRBV7-8, the J gene TRBJ2-3; perhaps TRBD2 as D (5 bases). Looked up from germline, CDR1 is SGHVS and CDR2 is FQNEAQ. Between the trimmed V and J ends, which lost 7 bases and 3 bases, there was a span of 14 bases. The CDR3 is 14 residues long. CDR3 sequence (DNA): TGTGCCAGCACCTCGGCAGGCGGGACAGATACGCAGTATTTT. This sequence encodes CASTSAGGTDTQYF.

CDR3 DNA sequence: TGTGCCAGCTCACCAAGGCTAGCGGAATACACAGATACGCAGTATTTT. It codes for CASSPRLAEYTDTQYF. J is TRBJ2-3 and V is TRBV18, with 7 bases aligning to TRBD2. V was pared by 2 bases and J by 2 bases, with 7 bases of the junction left unmatched. The CDR3 loop spans 16 amino acids. Germline V gives CDR1 KGHSH, CDR2 LQKENI.

A single count supports this clone. The chain joins TRBV18 to TRBJ1-1, with D possibly TRBD1 on 5 matching bases. From germline, CDR1 is KGHSH and CDR2 LQKENI. The CDR3 has 15 amino acids. V was clipped by 1 base and J by 2 bases, with 11 bases between them. CDR3 bases: TGTGCCAGCTCACCACTGACGGGGGGTAACACTGAAGCTTTCTTT. Protein sequence: CASSPLTGGNTEAFF.

Note on this clone: Other nucleotide sequences in the sample specify the same CDR3. The chain links TRBV7-9 to TRBJ1-1, with a tentative D call TRBD1 (6 bases). Germline values: CDR1 SEHNR, CDR2 FQNEAQ (reference sequence). This CDR3 is 14 amino acids long. V lost 5 bases and J 1 base, leaving 11 bases between the germline ends. The CDR3 DNA reads as TGTGCCAGCAGCCCCAGAGGGGGGAACACTGAAGCTTTCTTT. This gives the protein CASSPRGGNTEAFF.

This clone has only a few counts. This chain joins TRBV27 and TRBJ2-7, with D possibly TRBD1 on 5 matching bases. The CDR3 runs 12 residues. Trimming took 5 bases from V and 5 from J, leaving 10 bases between them. The germline gives CDR1 MNHEY, CDR2 SMNVEV (reference sequence). CDR3 protein: CASSEVDNEQYF. The CDR3 DNA follows: TGTGCCAGCAGTGAGGTGGACAACGAGCAGTACTTC.

The table lists this clone with a few counts. The chain carries TRBV7-9 and TRBJ1-1, with 8 positions matching TRBD1. Germline trimming cut 4 bases from V and 5 bases from J; bases unmatched to any gene: 6. The CDR3 runs to 14 residues. Per germline, CDR1 SEHNR and CDR2 FQNEAQ (reference sequence). The DNA for the CDR3 is TGTGCCAGCAGCTCGACAGGGGAGGGGACTGAAGCTTTCTTT. It codes for CASSSTGEGTEAFF. Drawing the rest from reference TRBV7-9 and TRBJ1-1, the complete variable domain is DTGVSQNPRHKITKRGQNVTFRCDPISEHNRLYWYRQTLGQGPEFLTYFQNEAQLEKSRLLSDRFSAERPKGSFSTLEIQRTEQGDSAMYLCASSSTGEGTEAFFGQGTRLTVV.

This CDR3 reads CASSIGSPGEQYF. For the CDR3, the DNA is TGTGCCAGTAGTATTGGTTCCCCGGGCGAGCAGTACTTC. The chain is built from TRBV19 and TRBJ2-7; no clear D. The CDR3 totals 13 residues. Trimming removed 3 bases at V and 6 bases at J, with 12 bases between. CDR1 is LNHDA and CDR2 is SQIVND in the germline V gene (reference sequence).

The gene calls are TRBV7-2 and TRBJ2-7; D unresolved. Germline-derived CDR1 and CDR2 are SGHTA and FQGNSA. V was trimmed by 1 base and J by 2 bases, leaving 9 bases between them. There are 14 residues in the CDR3. CDR3 sequence reads: CASSLENYAYEQYF. The DNA of the CDR3 is TGTGCCAGCAGCTTAGAAAACTACGCCTACGAGCAGTACTTC.

J is TRBJ2-5 and V is TRBV5-1; TRBD2 matches 11 bases. The CDR3 is 15 amino acids. CDR1 is SGHRS, CDR2 YFSETQ, per germline. Trimming at V came to 8 bases and at J to 1 base, leaving 7 bases not matched to a gene. In DNA, the CDR3 is TGCGCCAGTGACACGACTAGCGGGGCCCAAGAGACCCAGTACTTC. Its protein product is CASDTTSGAQETQYF.

The count of this clone is one. The chain is built from TRBV15 and TRBJ1-6; TRBD1 agrees at 7 bases. The CDR3 totals 14 residues. Unmatched junction bases numbered 4, after V lost 2 bases and J lost 9 bases. CDR1 and CDR2 (germline): LNHNV, YYDKDF (reference sequence). CDR3 coding DNA: TGTGCCACCAGCAGAAGACAGGGAGGTTCACCCCTCCACTTT. Its protein is CATSRRQGGSPLHF.

The chain links TRBV7-2 to TRBJ1-2; TRBD1 matches 7 bases. The germline gives CDR1 SGHTA, CDR2 FQGNSA. Trimming cost V 1 base and J 6 bases; bases outside gene matches: 11. CDR3 length: 16 residues. CDR3 region: CASSLVPAGGGHGYTF. The DNA of the CDR3 is TGTGCCAGCAGCTTAGTTCCCGCCGGAGGGGGCCATGGCTACACCTTC.

V is TRBV4-1 and J is TRBJ2-7, with a possible D match to TRBD1 (6 bases). The germline V gene has CDR1 MGHRA and CDR2 YSYEKL. V lost 4 bases, J lost 6 bases, and 10 bases lay in between. The CDR3 is 12 residues long. The CDR3 reads CASSPQGAEQYF. CDR3 nucleotides: TGCGCCAGCAGCCCACAGGGCGCCGAGCAGTACTTC.

The V call is TRBV6-1, the J call TRBJ1-3, with TRBD1 matching over 7 bases. Germline values: CDR1 MNHNS, CDR2 SASEGT. Unmatched junction bases numbered 5, after V lost 2 bases and J lost 4 bases. The CDR3 contains 15 residues. The CDR3 here is CASSENRGPGNTIYF. Here the CDR3 DNA reads TGTGCCAGCAGTGAAAACAGGGGCCCAGGAAACACCATATATTTT.

The CDR3: CASSGAKGGTDTQYF. CDR3 nucleotide sequence: TGCGCCAGCAGCGGGGCCAAAGGGGGCACAGATACGCAGTATTTT. This chain connects TRBV5-1 to TRBJ2-3, with a weak D call TRBD1 (5 bases). The germline CDR1 and CDR2 sequences are SGHRS and YFSETQ. The CDR3 is 15 residues long. Trimming removed 4 bases from V and 1 base from J, with 13 bases in between.

This clone was observed a single time. The chain combines TRBV19 with TRBJ2-7, with 9 bases fitting TRBD1. CDR1 and CDR2 (germline): LNHDA, SQIVND (reference sequence). V gave up 2 bases and J gave up 8 bases; unmatched junction bases: 7. The CDR3 is 14 residues long. DNA for the CDR3: TGTGCCAGTAGTATAACGGGACAGGGCGATAAGCAGTACTTC. It yields the protein CASSITGQGDKQYF.

The chain is built from TRBV7-9 and TRBJ2-1; TRBD1 is a possible D gene (6 bases). V lost 4 bases and J lost 9, with 10 bases in between. From germline, CDR1 is SEHNR and CDR2 FQNEAQ (reference sequence). The CDR3 runs to 12 residues. The CDR3 nucleotides are TGTGCCAGCAGCTCACCAGGGGTTGAGCAGTTCTTC. It translates to CASSSPGVEQFF.

Only one count was recorded for this clone. The chain is built from TRBV6-1 and TRBJ1-3; 8 nucleotides align to TRBD1. Germline V gene data show CDR1 as MNHNS and CDR2 as SASEGT. The CDR3 covers 14 residues. V dropped 7 bases and J dropped 6; count of bases not matched to a gene: 8. The DNA for the CDR3 is TGTGCCAGCAAGCGGACAGGGCAGACAAACACCATATATTTT. As protein: CASKRTGQTNTIYF.

This rearrangement joins TRBV7-2 to TRBJ1-2, with D perhaps TRBD1 (6 bases). The CDR3 totals 14 residues. Trimming took off 1 base at V and 10 bases at J, with 16 bases between the two ends. The germline V gene encodes CDR1 SGHTA and CDR2 FQGNSA. DNA of the CDR3: TGTGCCAGCAGCTTAGGGGAGACAGGAAGATACTACACCTTC. Its protein product is CASSLGETGRYYTF.

The V call is TRBV28, the J call TRBJ1-2; 7 positions agree with TRBD1. The germline V gene encodes CDR1 MDHEN and CDR2 SYDVKM. The CDR3 covers 15 residues. V was pared by 2 bases and J by 2 bases, with 5 bases of the junction left unmatched. The CDR3 bases are TGTGCCAGCAGTTTAGCCAGGGGGTCGAACTATGGCTACACCTTC. Amino acids: CASSLARGSNYGYTF.

The chain employs TRBV5-1 and TRBJ2-7; D call uncertain. The CDR3 totals 13 residues. Germline V gives CDR1 SGHRS, CDR2 YFSETQ. Between the trimmed V and J ends, which lost 0 bases and 2 bases, there was a span of 6 bases. CDR3 nucleotide sequence: TGCGCCAGCAGCTTGGGTATTGCCTACGAGCAGTACTTC. The encoded protein is CASSLGIAYEQYF.